The following is a T cell receptor (beta chain) sequence with its context. Antigen specificity is unknown. This specimen comes from a study of a mutant IDH1 vaccine in newly diagnosed glioma. On the study more broadly: The study held visit V12 at week 35 and visit V13 at week 47.

TCRdb's table, derived via immunoSEQ multiplex PCR, lists solely in-frame clones and lacks some. The sample carries 77,000 or so clones, about 81% recorded once. V was pared by 0 bases and J by 5 bases, with 8 bases between. The CDR3 loop spans 13 amino acids. The germline V gene has CDR1 GTSNPN and CDR2 SVGIG (reference sequence). Time point denoted: week 47, end of study. Every vaccination contained 300 ug of the mutant IDH1 20-mer peptide and was paired with topical imiquimod. Weeks 1, 3, 5, 7, 11, 15, 19 and 23 were when patients received their eight vaccinations. This specimen was PBMCs, taken from a glioma patient whose treatment included an IDH1 peptide vaccine. The origin of this receptor is a man in his forties with glioma. The J gene is TRBJ1-5, the V gene TRBV30; unclear D gene. CDR3 DNA: TGTGCCTGGAGTGTACCTGGCCATCAGCCCCAGCATTTT. Amino acids: CAWSVPGHQPQHF.